These 19 T cell receptor beta chains were all obtained from the same sample, sequenced in a study of blood T cells in healthy people across ages. With a J-beta primer mix and a sample-barcoded 5' primer, a second PCR ran about 7 to 12 cycles. TCRdb reprocessed the 5' RACE reads via MiXCR and lists one record per CDR3 protein. The table records roughly 500,000 distinct CDR3 sequences, approximately 30% of them present only once. Sequences were obtained from blood. The receptors originated from a woman between 70 and 85 years old in good health.

The table lists this clonotype with a few counts. The CDR3 sequence is CASSYPIFRDRGLNQPQHF. CDR3 DNA: TGTGCCAGCAGTTACCCCATTTTCCGGGACAGGGGGCTTAATCAGCCCCAGCATTTT. This chain links TRBV6-2 or TRBV6-3 with TRBJ1-5, with 12 bases fitting TRBD1. The CDR3 consists of 19 residues. Germline values: CDR1 MNHEY, CDR2 SVGEGT. J was trimmed by 4 bases and V by 2 bases; bases with no gene match: 12.

This clonotype was seen a handful of times. J is TRBJ2-5 and V is TRBV7-2; 9 bases line up with TRBD2. Trimming at V came to 2 bases and at J to 5 bases, leaving 12 bases not matched to a gene. The germline V gene has CDR1 SGHTA and CDR2 FQGNSA. The CDR3 spans 17 residues. This CDR3 is CASSLQGTSTGGETQYF. As DNA, the CDR3 is TGTGCCAGCAGCTTACAGGGGACTAGCACAGGAGGGGAGACCCAGTACTTC.

There are a few counts of this clonotype. One end of the junction varies from germline; a read error may be responsible. CDR3 nucleotides: TGCGCCAGCAGCAAAGAAGGGAGAACTAATGAAAAACTGTTTTTT. Its translation is CASSKEGRTNEKLFF. The chain combines TRBV4-3 with TRBJ1-4; D unresolved. From germline, CDR1 is LGHNA and CDR2 YSLEER. CDR3 length: 15 amino acids.

This clonotype was counted only a few times. This sequence joins TRBV9 and TRBJ2-2; 7 bases are a match to TRBD1. This CDR3 spans 15 amino acids. CDR1 and CDR2 from the germline V gene are SGDLS and YYNGEE. Unmatched junction bases numbered 4, after V lost 3 bases and J lost 2 bases. This CDR3 reads CASSERTGNTGELFF. Written as DNA, the CDR3 is TGTGCCAGCAGCGAGAGGACAGGTAACACCGGGGAGCTGTTTTTT.

The sample holds a few counts of this clonotype. This chain links TRBV5-1 with TRBJ1-4, with 7 bases matching TRBD1. In germline, CDR1 is SGHRS, CDR2 YFSETQ. Trimming cost V 5 bases and J 8 bases; bases outside gene matches: 12. The CDR3 runs 15 residues. For the CDR3, the DNA is TGCGCCAGCAGTCGACAGGGAAGTACAGCCGAAAAACTGTTTTTT. This encodes CASSRQGSTAEKLFF.

DNA for the CDR3: TGTGCCAGCAGCTTAAATGTGGGCTACGAGCAGTACTTC. Translating gives CASSLNVGYEQYF. The rearrangement joins TRBV7-2 to TRBJ2-7; D not resolved. Germline V lookup: CDR1 SGHTA, CDR2 FQGNSA. The CDR3 runs to 13 residues. The ends were cut back, 2 bases at V and 3 bases at J, with 8 bases in the middle.

The sample holds a few counts of this clonotype. The chain recombines TRBV20-1 with TRBJ2-5, with 11 positions matching TRBD2. Germline lookup yields CDR1 DFQATT and CDR2 SNEGSKA (reference sequence). The CDR3 has 16 amino acids. J gave up 2 bases and V 0 bases, and 5 bases lay outside the gene matches. In DNA form, the CDR3 reads TGCAGTGCTAGAGATCTGACTAGCGGGGCTCAAGAGACCCAGTACTTC. Its protein product is CSARDLTSGAQETQYF.

There are many counts of this clonotype. The chain combines TRBV7-8 with TRBJ2-7; perhaps TRBD2 as D (6 bases). From germline, CDR1 is SGHVS and CDR2 FQNEAQ. The V gene lost 1 base and the J gene lost 4 bases, with 17 bases spanning the gap. The CDR3 runs 16 residues. The CDR3 region has the DNA TGTGCCAGCAGCTTAGAATTGCGGGGTGCCTCTTACGAGCAGTACTTC. Translating gives CASSLELRGASYEQYF. The full variable domain, its missing parts supplied by reference TRBV7-8 and TRBJ2-7, is GAGVSQSPRYKVAKRGQDVALRCDPISGHVSLFWYQQALGQGPEFLTYFQNEAQLDKSGLPSDRFFAERPEGSVSTLKIQRTQQEDSAVYLCASSLELRGASYEQYFGPGTRLTVT.

In DNA form, the CDR3 reads TGCGCCAGCAGCTCCCGGGACAGCCAGTACAATGAGCAGTTCTTC. Its translation is CASSSRDSQYNEQFF. The chain recombines TRBV5-1 with TRBJ2-5; 7 positions match TRBD1. The J call may be mistaken, given a closer DNA end match to TRBJ2-1. There are 15 residues in the CDR3. Germline V lookup: CDR1 SGHRS, CDR2 YFSETQ.

The chain uses TRBV12-3 or TRBV12-4 and TRBJ1-2; D is unresolved. V shed 4 bases and J shed 5 bases, with 17 bases lying between them. The CDR3 covers 15 residues. The CDR3 sequence: CASSSPRTAPYGYTF. The CDR3 nucleotides read TGTGCCAGCAGTTCTCCCAGGACTGCGCCTTATGGCTACACCTTC.

This clonotype has a handful of counts. The V call is TRBV11-3, the J call TRBJ2-1, with TRBD2 matching 14 bases. Unmatched junction bases numbered 7, after V lost 5 bases and J lost 7 bases. Germline CDR1 and CDR2: SGHNT and YENEEA. The CDR3 length is 16 residues. CDR3 sequence: CASSPQTSGGANEQFF. In DNA form, the CDR3 reads TGTGCCAGCAGCCCGCAGACTAGCGGGGGGGCGAATGAGCAGTTCTTC.

The rearrangement uses TRBV20-1 and TRBJ2-5; 13 bases line up with TRBD2. Germline V gene data show CDR1 as DFQATT and CDR2 as SNEGSKA (reference sequence). The CDR3 spans 16 residues. Trimming at V came to 3 bases and at J to 4 bases, leaving 8 bases not matched to a gene. The CDR3 DNA reads as TGCAGTGCTAGTTTTCTTCGACTAGCGGGGGGAGAGACCCAGTACTTC. Translating it yields CSASFLRLAGGETQYF.

J is TRBJ2-5 and V is TRBV20-1; D is perhaps TRBD2 (5 bases). Germline V gene lookup returns CDR1 DFQATT and CDR2 SNEGSKA (reference sequence). V was clipped by 3 bases and J by 2 bases, with 7 bases between them. The CDR3 totals 12 residues. In DNA, the CDR3 is TGCAGTGCTAGCCAGCGGCAAGAGACCCAGTACTTC. Its translation is CSASQRQETQYF.

The chain recombines TRBV6-2 or TRBV6-3 with TRBJ2-7; the D gene is possibly TRBD1 (6 bases). The germline V and J ends were trimmed by 5 bases and 2 bases, with 10 bases remaining between them. CDR3 size: 13 residues. CDR1 MNHEY and CDR2 SVGEGT come from the germline V gene. The CDR3 loop is CASSPTGPYEQYF. CDR3 nucleotide sequence: TGTGCCAGCAGTCCCACAGGGCCCTACGAGCAGTACTTC.

This chain joins TRBV6-1 and TRBJ1-6, with 10 positions matching TRBD1. This CDR3 comprises 13 residues. Germline V gene data show CDR1 as MNHNS and CDR2 as SASEGT. J was trimmed by 7 bases and V by 8 bases; bases with no gene match: 2. The CDR3 sequence: CASLGQGNSPLHF. The CDR3 DNA reads TGTGCCAGCTTGGGACAGGGGAATTCACCCCTCCACTTT.

This clonotype was seen a few times. The chain recombines TRBV14 with TRBJ1-2; D is uncertain. Germline-derived CDR1 and CDR2 are SGHDN and FVKESK. Trimming removed 1 base at V and 5 bases at J, with 8 bases between. There are 13 residues in the CDR3. CDR3 DNA sequence: TGTGCCAGCAGCCAAGGACGGACGTATGGCTACACCTTC. It yields the protein CASSQGRTYGYTF.

The V gene is TRBV7-2, the J gene TRBJ2-5; a weak D match, TRBD1 (5 bases). CDR3 length: 14 residues. V was pared by 2 bases and J by 5 bases, with 12 bases between. CDR1 and CDR2 from the germline V gene are SGHTA and FQGNSA. CDR3 nucleotide sequence: TGTGCCAGCAGCTTAAGCAGGGTAGTGGAGACCCAGTACTTC. It specifies CASSLSRVVETQYF.

In this sample, this clonotype turned up a few times. V is TRBV9 and J is TRBJ2-1; D is ambiguous. V was trimmed by 4 bases and J by 0 bases, leaving 14 bases between them. The CDR3 is 16 amino acids. Germline values: CDR1 SGDLS, CDR2 YYNGEE. The CDR3 DNA reads as TGTGCCAGCAGCTCTGCCCACTGGAGCTCCTACAATGAGCAGTTCTTC. It codes for CASSSAHWSSYNEQFF.

This clonotype was seen repeatedly, ten times or more. The chain recombines TRBV4-3 with TRBJ2-5; no reliable D call. This CDR3 has 13 residues. Trimming pared 1 base from V and 5 bases from J, leaving 8 bases between. Germline CDR1 reads LGHNA; CDR2 reads YSLEER. The CDR3 loop reads CASSQGPFETQYF. The CDR3 DNA follows: TGCGCCAGCAGCCAAGGTCCGTTCGAGACCCAGTACTTC.